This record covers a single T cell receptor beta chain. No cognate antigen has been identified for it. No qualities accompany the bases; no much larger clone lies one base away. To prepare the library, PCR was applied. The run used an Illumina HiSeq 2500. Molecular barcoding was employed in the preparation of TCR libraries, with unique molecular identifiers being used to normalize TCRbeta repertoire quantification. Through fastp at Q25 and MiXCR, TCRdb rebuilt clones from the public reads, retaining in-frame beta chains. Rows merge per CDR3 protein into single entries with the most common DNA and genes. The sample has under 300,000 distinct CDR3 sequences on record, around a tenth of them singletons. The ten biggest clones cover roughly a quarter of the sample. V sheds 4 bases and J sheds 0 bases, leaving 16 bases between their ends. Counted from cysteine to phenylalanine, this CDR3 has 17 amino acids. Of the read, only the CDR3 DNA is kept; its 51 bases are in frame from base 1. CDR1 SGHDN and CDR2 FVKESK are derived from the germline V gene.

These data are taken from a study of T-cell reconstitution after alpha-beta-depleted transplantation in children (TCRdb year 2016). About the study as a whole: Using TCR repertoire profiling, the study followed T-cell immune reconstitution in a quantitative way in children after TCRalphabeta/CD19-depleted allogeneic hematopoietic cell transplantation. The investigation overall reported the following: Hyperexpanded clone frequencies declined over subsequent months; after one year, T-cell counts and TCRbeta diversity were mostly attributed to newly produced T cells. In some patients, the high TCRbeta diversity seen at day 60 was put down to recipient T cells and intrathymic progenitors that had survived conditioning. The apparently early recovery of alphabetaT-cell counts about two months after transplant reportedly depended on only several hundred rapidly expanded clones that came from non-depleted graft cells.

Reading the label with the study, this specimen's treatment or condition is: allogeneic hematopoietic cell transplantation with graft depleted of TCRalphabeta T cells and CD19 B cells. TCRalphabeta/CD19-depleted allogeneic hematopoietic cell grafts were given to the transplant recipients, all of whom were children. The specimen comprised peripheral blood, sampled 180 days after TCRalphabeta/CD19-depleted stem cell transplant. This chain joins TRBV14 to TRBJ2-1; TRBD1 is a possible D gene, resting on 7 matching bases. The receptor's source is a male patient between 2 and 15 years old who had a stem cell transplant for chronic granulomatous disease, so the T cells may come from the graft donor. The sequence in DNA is TGTGCCAGCAGCCGAGGGGGCGGGAAGAGCTCCTACAATGAGCAGTTCTTC. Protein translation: CASSRGGGKSSYNEQFF.